The clone carrying this T cell receptor (beta chain) occurred once. Its target is unknown. This record belongs to a study of T cell responses to AZD1222 COVID-19 vaccine. Study outcomes and limitations: The sample set comprised mostly white British donors with more females, and clonal diversity was possibly underestimated.

The CDR3 loop spans 15 amino acids. The germline gives CDR1 GTSNPN, CDR2 SVGIG (reference sequence). Trimming shortened V by 2 bases and J by 0 bases, and 13 bases separated the two germline ends. Assay: immunoSEQ multiplex PCR; the TCRdb copy retains only in-frame clones and omits some. The table includes 80,000 to 100,000 clones, just over 85% detected once. The chain is built from TRBV30 and TRBJ1-2, with a weak D call TRBD1 (5 bases). This clonotype was obtained from an adult in good health. Sequenced here: peripheral blood, sampled on day 0 of AZD1222 vaccination. This chain's CDR3 is CAWSPTGLANYGYTF. The CDR3 DNA is TGTGCCTGGAGTCCCACGGGGCTAGCTAACTATGGCTACACCTTC. Looking up the rest from reference TRBV30 and TRBJ1-2 gives the full variable domain: SQTIHQWPATLVQPVGSPLSLECTVEGTSNPNLYWYRQAAGRGLQLLFYSVGIGQISSEVPQNLSASRPQDRQFILSSKKLLLSDSGFYLCAWSPTGLANYGYTFGSGTRLTVV.